These 32 T cell receptor beta chains originate from one sample sequenced in a study of T cell repertoires in aging, cancer and after chemotherapy. The template was genomic DNA from peripheral blood, not RNA. TRB rearrangements spanning V, D and J were amplified using mixed TRB-A/B primers. In TCRdb, the multiplex PCR reads were re-called with MiXCR into one record per CDR3 protein. There are approximately 10,000 distinct CDR3 sequences in the sample; around 33% occur only once, and 13% lies in the top ten. What was sequenced was blood. The receptors derive from a human donor in good health. The donor label of this sample is uncertain.

J is TRBJ2-7 and V is TRBV5-4, with D tentatively TRBD1 or TRBD2 (5 bases each). V was cut by 6 bases and J by 3 bases, with 25 bases left in between. Germline CDR1 reads SGHNT; CDR2 reads YYREEE (reference sequence). The CDR3 runs to 17 residues. Written as DNA, the CDR3 is TGTGCCAGCACGACCGACTACCAGCAGGGATCGTTCTACGAGCAGTACTTC. Translated, it gives CASTTDYQQGSFYEQYF. Variable domain in full (rest from reference TRBV5-4 and TRBJ2-7): ETGVTQSPTHLIKTRGQQVTLRCSSQSGHNTVSWYQQALGQGPQFIFQYYREEENGRGNFPPRFSGLQFPNYSSELNVNALELDDSALYLCASTTDYQQGSFYEQYFGPGTRLTVT.

This clonotype counts as medium-sized. This chain uses TRBV29-1 with TRBJ2-3, with TRBD2 matching over 8 bases. Per germline, CDR1 SQVTM and CDR2 ANQGSEA. The ends lost 3 bases at V and 6 bases at J; junction bases unmatched: 11. The CDR3 extends over 15 amino acids. CDR3 region: CSVDGAGVLEDTQYF. CDR3 nucleotide sequence: TGCAGCGTTGATGGAGCGGGGGTATTAGAGGATACGCAGTATTTT.

The table lists this clonotype with a few counts. The V call is TRBV5-6, the J call TRBJ1-2; D gene ambiguous. Germline V gene lookup returns CDR1 SGHDT and CDR2 YYEEEE. This CDR3 spans 13 amino acids. Trimming removed 0 bases from V and 0 bases from J, with 3 bases in between. The CDR3 DNA reads TGTGCCAGCAGCTTGGGACCTAACTATGGCTACACCTTC. As protein: CASSLGPNYGYTF.

This chain connects TRBV4-3 to TRBJ2-4; unclear D gene. Germline assignment: CDR1 LGHNA and CDR2 YSLEER. The CDR3 totals 14 residues. V lost 1 base and J lost 5, with 9 bases in between. The CDR3 DNA reads TGCGCCAGCAGCCAAGCCCTTGTAGAAAACATTCAGTACTTC. The encoded protein is CASSQALVENIQYF.

The CDR3 bases are TGTGCCAGCTCTCCGGACAGATTTCTTGGTTACACCTTC. It codes for CASSPDRFLGYTF. This chain uses TRBV18 with TRBJ1-2; possible D gene TRBD1, 6 bases. V lost 6 bases and J lost 11, with 19 bases in between. Germline V gives CDR1 KGHSH, CDR2 LQKENI. The CDR3 is made up of 13 amino acids.

This clonotype was detected only a few times. The rearrangement joins TRBV6-2 or TRBV6-3 to TRBJ2-5; D is perhaps TRBD2 (5 bases). Germline V gene data show CDR1 as MNHEY and CDR2 as SVGEGT. The CDR3 has 13 amino acids. Between the trimmed V and J ends, which lost 5 bases and 3 bases, there was a span of 10 bases. The chain's CDR3 is CASSRGQEETQYF. DNA of the CDR3: TGTGCCAGCAGTCGGGGTCAGGAAGAGACCCAGTACTTC.

The rearrangement links TRBV7-9 to TRBJ2-7; 7 positions agree with TRBD2. V shed 5 bases and J 3 bases; nucleotides not matched to a gene: 1. The CDR3 loop spans 12 amino acids. Per germline, CDR1 SEHNR and CDR2 FQNEAQ (reference sequence). CDR3 nucleotides: TGTGCCAGCAGCCGGACTAGCTACGAGCAGTACTTC. It specifies CASSRTSYEQYF.

This clonotype was recorded once. The rearrangement joins TRBV5-4 to TRBJ2-7, with D possibly called TRBD1 or TRBD2 (5 bases each). The CDR3 is 16 amino acids. Looked up from germline, CDR1 is SGHNT and CDR2 is YYREEE (reference sequence). V lost 5 bases, J lost 0 bases, and 18 bases lay in between. DNA for the CDR3: TGTGCCAGCAGTATGGGCTCCGGGACGGTCTCCTACGAGCAGTACTTC. As protein: CASSMGSGTVSYEQYF.

This sequence joins TRBV4-2 and TRBJ2-1; D may be TRBD2 (5 bases). Deletions cut 0 bases from V and 2 bases from J, with 8 bases between. Per the germline V gene, CDR1 is LGHNA and CDR2 is YNFKEQ. This CDR3 has 15 amino acids. CDR3 sequence (DNA): TGTGCCAGCAGCCAAGAGATCGGGACCTACAATGAGCAGTTCTTC. It codes for CASSQEIGTYNEQFF.

The V and J genes are TRBV11-1 and TRBJ2-5, with 8 bases fitting TRBD1. From germline, CDR1 is SGHAT and CDR2 FQDESV (reference sequence). This CDR3 contains 16 residues. The trim removed 5 bases at V and 5 bases at J, leaving 13 bases unmatched. The CDR3 reads CASSRPSDRVYETQYF. CDR3 sequence (DNA): TGTGCCAGCAGCCGCCCTTCGGACAGGGTCTATGAGACCCAGTACTTC.

This clonotype turned up a few times. The CDR3 DNA sequence: TGTGCCATCAGTGAGTCCACCACCTACGAGCAGTACTTC. As protein: CAISESTTYEQYF. V gene TRBV10-3 combines with J gene TRBJ2-7; D is unresolved. Germline assignment: CDR1 ENHRY and CDR2 SYGVKD. This CDR3 contains 13 residues. V was trimmed by 0 bases and J by 2 bases, leaving 5 bases between them.

This clonotype has more than one count but fewer than ten. The chain joins TRBV18 to TRBJ2-5; no reliable D call. The CDR3 sequence is 13 residues long. The V end was cut by 3 bases, the J end by 5 bases, with 10 bases between. Germline V gene data show CDR1 as KGHSH and CDR2 as LQKENI. The CDR3 bases are TGTGCCAGCTCACCCAACGCCGGGGAGACCCAGTACTTC. This codes for CASSPNAGETQYF.

The chain employs TRBV20-1 and TRBJ1-5, with a possible D match to TRBD1 (5 bases). The CDR3 is 16 amino acids. The V end lost 3 bases, the J end lost 9 bases, and 24 bases lay between the germline ends. CDR1 and CDR2 from the germline V gene are DFQATT and SNEGSKA (reference sequence). CDR3 region: CSARRARGLWDAPQHF. In DNA form, the CDR3 reads TGCAGTGCTAGGAGAGCCCGGGGCCTCTGGGATGCGCCCCAGCATTTT.

By share, this clonotype ranks as medium-sized. The rearrangement joins TRBV6-2 or TRBV6-3 to TRBJ1-2, with a tentative D call TRBD1 (6 bases). The CDR3 loop spans 14 amino acids. V lost 2 bases, J lost 3 bases, and 10 bases lay in between. Germline V gives CDR1 MNHEY, CDR2 SVGEGT. The DNA for the CDR3 is TGTGCCAGCAGTTACAGCGGACAGTACTATGGCTACACCTTC. It translates to CASSYSGQYYGYTF.

The chain links TRBV5-5 to TRBJ2-5, with no clear D. V lost 4 bases and J lost 3, with 10 bases in between. Germline loops: CDR1 SGHKS, CDR2 YYEKEE (reference sequence). This CDR3 comprises 13 residues. The CDR3 loop reads CASSRADKETQYF. In DNA, the CDR3 is TGTGCCAGCAGCCGAGCAGATAAAGAGACCCAGTACTTC. Complete variable domain (other parts from reference TRBV5-5 and TRBJ2-5): DAGVTQSPTHLIKTRGQQVTLRCSPISGHKSVSWYQQVLGQGPQFIFQYYEKEERGRGNFPDRFSARQFPNYSSELNVNALLLGDSALYLCASSRADKETQYFGPGTRLLVL.

This clonotype showed up just a few times. This chain links TRBV27 with TRBJ1-6, with D unclear. The CDR3 loop spans 17 amino acids. The V gene lost 7 bases and the J gene lost 0 bases, with 16 bases spanning the gap. Germline V CDR1 and CDR2: MNHEY, SMNVEV (reference sequence). CDR3 in DNA: TGTGCCAGCACCTTTAGGTGGTCGAGCTCCTATAATTCACCCCTCCACTTT. It yields the protein CASTFRWSSSYNSPLHF.

This clonotype has more than one count but fewer than ten. The chain carries TRBV6-1 and TRBJ1-2; unclear D gene. Looked up from germline, CDR1 is MNHNS and CDR2 is SASEGT. This CDR3 is 14 amino acids long. The V gene lost 2 bases and the J gene lost 4 bases, with 11 bases spanning the gap. The CDR3 sequence is CASSETAPTYGYTF. DNA for the CDR3: TGTGCCAGCAGTGAAACGGCACCTACCTATGGCTACACCTTC.

This chain links TRBV18 with TRBJ1-2; D gene uncertain. This CDR3 has 12 residues. Trimming left V 3 bases short and J 8 bases short, with 10 bases between. Per germline, CDR1 KGHSH and CDR2 LQKENI. The CDR3 bases are TGTGCCAGCTCACCGGCGAGGCGGGGCTACACCTTC. Translation gives CASSPARRGYTF.

V and J are TRBV7-9 and TRBJ1-1; maybe TRBD1 (5 bases). CDR1 is SEHNR, CDR2 FQNEAQ, per germline (reference sequence). The CDR3 loop spans 14 amino acids. V lost 1 base and J lost 2, with 8 bases in between. The CDR3 coding sequence is TGTGCCAGCAGCTTAGTCCAGGGTAACACTGAAGCTTTCTTT. Protein product: CASSLVQGNTEAFF.

V and J are TRBV7-9 and TRBJ1-4, with TRBD1 matching 7 bases. This CDR3 has 15 amino acids. The ends lost 2 bases at V and 8 bases at J; junction bases unmatched: 8. CDR1 and CDR2 from the germline V gene are SEHNR and FQNEAQ (reference sequence). The chain's CDR3 is CASSLLRSGGEKLFF. The CDR3 coding sequence is TGTGCCAGCAGCTTATTGAGGTCAGGGGGGGAAAAACTGTTTTTT.

The V call is TRBV18, the J call TRBJ2-7; unclear D gene. The germline V and J ends were trimmed by 7 bases and 0 bases, with 19 bases remaining between them. Germline V gives CDR1 KGHSH, CDR2 LQKENI. CDR3 length equals 16 residues. The CDR3 DNA sequence: TGTGCCAGCTTACCTACCACGCCAGCTACCTCCTACGAGCAGTACTTC. Its translation is CASLPTTPATSYEQYF.

The V gene is TRBV12-3 or TRBV12-4, the J gene TRBJ1-3; TRBD1 might be the D (5 bases). This CDR3 region has 11 residues. V was shortened by 3 bases and J by 9 bases, with 6 bases between the two germline ends. The CDR3 spells CASSLRGTIYF. CDR3 bases: TGTGCCAGCAGTTTGAGGGGCACCATATATTTT.

This clonotype has more than one count but fewer than ten. The rearrangement links TRBV6-5 to TRBJ2-1; TRBD2 matches at 7 bases. CDR1 is MNHEY and CDR2 is SVGAGI in the germline V gene. V shed 5 bases and J 10 bases; nucleotides not matched to a gene: 11. This CDR3 spans 14 amino acids. In nucleotides, the CDR3 is TGTGCCAGCAGTCCCCTTCCGGGGGGTGCGGAGCAGTTCTTC. Translated, it gives CASSPLPGGAEQFF.

This clonotype is medium-sized in the sample. The chain uses TRBV6-5 and TRBJ1-6; no definite D call. Trimming took off 8 bases at V and 8 bases at J, with 16 bases between the two ends. Germline-derived CDR1 and CDR2 are MNHEY and SVGAGI. CDR3 length equals 14 residues. The CDR3 loop is CASRGRVADSPLHF. The CDR3 DNA sequence: TGTGCCAGCCGAGGGCGGGTCGCAGATTCACCCCTCCACTTT.

The rearrangement joins TRBV4-3 to TRBJ2-3; no firm D call. V lost 3 bases to trimming and J lost 2 bases, with 3 bases between them. CDR1 and CDR2 from the germline V gene are LGHNA and YSLEER. This CDR3 region has 12 residues. The CDR3 nucleotides read TGCGCCAGCAGCCAGTCCACAGATACGCAGTATTTT. This translates into CASSQSTDTQYF.

This clonotype was seen a handful of times. The J gene is TRBJ2-7, the V gene TRBV6-1, with 13 bases aligning to TRBD2. Germline trimming cut 3 bases from V and 3 bases from J; bases unmatched to any gene: 2. CDR1 and CDR2 from the germline V gene are MNHNS and SASEGT. The CDR3 is 15 amino acids. The CDR3 here is CASSDTSGGGYEQYF. The DNA of the CDR3 is TGTGCCAGCAGTGACACTAGCGGGGGGGGCTACGAGCAGTACTTC.

The V gene is TRBV6-5, the J gene TRBJ1-1, with 7 nucleotides matching TRBD1. CDR3 length equals 11 residues. The germline gives CDR1 MNHEY, CDR2 SVGAGI. Trimming took 10 bases from V and 5 from J; bases not matched to a gene: 4. The CDR3 is CAIRQGTEAFF. DNA of the CDR3: TGTGCCATACGACAGGGAACTGAAGCTTTCTTT.

This clonotype was seen just once. The chain has TRBV10-3 and TRBJ1-5; D gene ambiguous. CDR1 ENHRY and CDR2 SYGVKD come from the germline V gene. This CDR3 is 13 amino acids long. V gave up 10 bases and J gave up 3 bases, with 13 bases separating them. The CDR3 DNA sequence: TGTGCCACCAGCGCGACCTACAATCAGCCCCAGCATTTT. Residues: CATSATYNQPQHF.

The DNA for the CDR3 is TGTGCCAGCAGTTTAGGGTACTCGATTCGATCCTACGAGCAGTACTTC. Its protein is CASSLGYSIRSYEQYF. The chain carries TRBV27 and TRBJ2-7; no definite D call. From germline, CDR1 is MNHEY and CDR2 SMNVEV (reference sequence). This CDR3 is 16 amino acids long. Trimming took 2 bases from V and 1 from J, leaving 15 bases between them.

This clonotype is medium-sized in the sample. V usage is TRBV6-1 and J usage is TRBJ2-2, with D possibly matching TRBD1 (6 bases). The ends were cut back, 9 bases at V and 4 bases at J, with 15 bases in the middle. The length of the CDR3 is 14 residues. Germline V CDR1 and CDR2: MNHNS, SASEGT. Written as DNA, the CDR3 is TGTGCCAGTCAAACAGGGTTGGGCACCGGGGAGCTGTTTTTT. This translates into CASQTGLGTGELFF.

This clonotype was seen a few times. The chain employs TRBV7-9 and TRBJ1-2; no definite D call. Germline CDR1 is SEHNR and CDR2 is FQNEAQ (reference sequence). Trimming removed 0 bases at V and 10 bases at J, with 12 bases between. The CDR3 sequence is 13 residues long. Here the CDR3 DNA reads TGTGCCAGCAGCTTAGCGCCGGGAGCCCCCTACACCTTC. Translation gives CASSLAPGAPYTF. Using reference TRBV7-9 and TRBJ1-2 for the parts outside the CDR3, the full variable domain is DTGVSQNPRHKITKRGQNVTFRCDPISEHNRLYWYRQTLGQGPEFLTYFQNEAQLEKSRLLSDRFSAERPKGSFSTLEIQRTEQGDSAMYLCASSLAPGAPYTFGSGTRLTVV.

This sequence joins TRBV14 and TRBJ2-5, with TRBD2 matching 9 bases. Trimming cost V 2 bases and J 4 bases; bases outside gene matches: 8. Germline CDR1 SGHDN, CDR2 FVKESK. This CDR3 contains 16 residues. CDR3 sequence: CASSQSGTSHPETQYF. The DNA of the CDR3 is TGTGCCAGCAGCCAATCCGGGACTAGCCACCCAGAGACCCAGTACTTC. Filled out from reference TRBV14 and TRBJ2-5, the complete variable domain reads EAGVTQFPSHSVIEKGQTVTLRCDPISGHDNLYWYRRVMGKEIKFLLHFVKESKQDESGMPNNRFLAERTGGTYSTLKVQPAELEDSGVYFCASSQSGTSHPETQYFGPGTRLLVL.